This record concerns one TCR beta chain sequence. The antigen is not known. Libraries were prepared by immunoSEQ multiplex PCR; TCRdb keeps only in-frame clonotypes and omits some of them. The table records some 190,000 clones, roughly 85% of them present only once. This sample is drawn from a study of Ad26.COV2.S vaccination and SARS-CoV-2 variants. Study-wide findings and caveats: People who got the vaccine had more spike-specific TCR breadth than people who got placebo. Using TCR breadth and depth analyses may have led to underestimated total T cell responses.

CDR1 is SGHTS, CDR2 YDEGEE, per germline. Deletions cut 4 bases from V and 9 bases from J, with 14 bases between. The CDR3 spans 13 residues. Sequences were derived from peripheral blood, sampled after recovery from COVID-19. The TCR sequence derives from a human donor who had recovered from COVID-19. V usage is TRBV5-8 and J usage is TRBJ2-1; D may match TRBD1 or TRBD2 (6 bases each). For the CDR3, the DNA is TGTGCCAGCAGCCTGGTGAGGGGGGTTGAGCAGTTCTTC. Translation gives CASSLVRGVEQFF.